These 9 T cell receptor beta chains share one sample of origin, sequenced in a study of a mutant IDH1 vaccine in newly diagnosed glioma. The time point was: baseline, week 1 (first vaccination visit). Sample treatment: pre-vaccination baseline after standard-of-care therapy. Sequencing was performed with immunoSEQ multiplex PCR; in TCRdb, only in-frame clones are kept and a portion is missing. The sample records around 18,000 clones, nearly 97% being singletons. Material: peripheral blood mononuclear cells (PBMCs), obtained from a glioma patient treated with radiotherapy, temozolomide or both. The receptors derive from a woman aged 18-29 years with glioma. Some clones in this sample may be carry-over from other donors' samples.

The chain joins TRBV11-3 to TRBJ2-2; D may be TRBD2 (6 bases). Trimming left V 9 bases short and J 6 bases short, with 14 bases between. This CDR3 has 13 amino acids. Germline CDR1 SGHNT, CDR2 YENEEA. The CDR3 region has the DNA TGTGCCAGTGGGGACTCCCGTCCCGGGGAGCTGTTTTTT. It translates to CASGDSRPGELFF. Using reference TRBV11-3 and TRBJ2-2 for the parts outside the CDR3, the full variable domain is EAGVVQSPRYKIIEKKQPVAFWCNPISGHNTLYWYLQNLGQGPELLIRYENEEAVDDSQLPKDRFSAERLKGVDSTLKIQPAELGDSAVYLCASGDSRPGELFFGEGSRLTVL.

This clone was found once. The chain is built from TRBV7-2 and TRBJ2-5, with D maybe TRBD2 (6 bases). With 3 bases removed from V and 5 bases from J, the gap between germline ends came to 16 bases. In germline, CDR1 is SGHTA, CDR2 FQGNSA. The CDR3 spans 15 residues. In DNA, the CDR3 is TGTGCCAGCAGCTTCGCGGGGTCTGAAGTTGAGACCCAGTACTTC. Translating gives CASSFAGSEVETQYF.

This chain uses TRBV7-3 with TRBJ2-1, with a weak D call TRBD2 (5 bases). V lost 2 bases, J lost 8 bases, and 13 bases lay in between. Germline CDR1 is SGHTA and CDR2 is FQGTGA. The CDR3 has 14 residues. The CDR3: CASSLAGGTHEQFF. The CDR3, as DNA: TGTGCCAGCAGCTTAGCGGGTGGAACCCATGAGCAGTTCTTC. Full variable domain (missing parts from reference TRBV7-3 and TRBJ2-1): GAGVSQTPSNKVTEKGKYVELRCDPISGHTALYWYRQSLGQGPEFLIYFQGTGAADDSGLPNDRFFAVRPEGSVSTLKIQRTERGDSAVYLCASSLAGGTHEQFFGPGTRLTVL.

This rearrangement joins TRBV7-2 to TRBJ2-7, with 9 nucleotides matching TRBD2. J was trimmed by 7 bases and V by 5 bases; bases with no gene match: 9. CDR3 length: 14 amino acids. Germline V CDR1 and CDR2: SGHTA, FQGNSA. The CDR3 protein is CASSQQRGVREQYF. DNA of the CDR3: TGTGCCAGCAGCCAGCAGCGGGGGGTCAGGGAGCAGTACTTC.

The rearrangement links TRBV7-2 to TRBJ1-5; D is ambiguous. V gave up 7 bases and J gave up 4 bases, with 11 bases separating them. CDR3 size: 13 residues. CDR1 is SGHTA, CDR2 FQGNSA, per germline. CDR3 in amino acids: CASTPGRNQPQHF. CDR3 bases: TGTGCCAGCACCCCCGGGCGAAATCAGCCCCAGCATTTT.

The J gene is TRBJ2-2, the V gene TRBV28; TRBD1 aligns across 9 bases. V gave up 4 bases and J gave up 4 bases; unmatched junction bases: 7. CDR1 is MDHEN and CDR2 is SYDVKM in the germline V gene. This CDR3 has 16 amino acids. The CDR3 DNA is TGTGCCAGCAGTTCAACCGGGACAGGGCCCACCGGGGAGCTGTTTTTT. This sequence encodes CASSSTGTGPTGELFF.

The rearrangement uses TRBV5-4 and TRBJ2-1; D is tentatively TRBD1 or TRBD2 (5 bases each). The CDR3 covers 18 residues. V was clipped by 3 bases and J by 6 bases, with 25 bases between them. Germline CDR1 reads SGHNT; CDR2 reads YYREEE (reference sequence). The CDR3 region has the DNA TGTGCCAGCAGCTCCCGTTGGGGGTTGACTTCCCAGTCCAATGAGCAGTTCTTC. Translation gives CASSSRWGLTSQSNEQFF.

A single count supports this clone. The chain carries TRBV7-8 and TRBJ1-1, with D hard to call. The CDR3 loop spans 12 amino acids. V was cut by 1 base and J by 7 bases, with 7 bases left in between. Germline loops: CDR1 SGHVS, CDR2 FQNEAQ. The CDR3 region has the DNA TGTGCCAGCAGCTTAGACAAGGATGAAGCTTTCTTT. It codes for CASSLDKDEAFF.

This chain joins TRBV7-3 and TRBJ2-1, with 13 bases matching TRBD2. Unmatched junction bases numbered 8, after V lost 0 bases and J lost 9 bases. The CDR3 loop spans 17 amino acids. Germline CDR1 is SGHTA and CDR2 is FQGTGA. For the CDR3, the DNA is TGTGCCAGCAGCTTAACCCTCTCCACTAGCGGGAGGGCTGAGCAGTTCTTC. Encoded protein: CASSLTLSTSGRAEQFF.